Listed here are 9 T cell receptor beta chains from one sample, sequenced in a study of cytomegalovirus exposure and HLA in healthy donors. PCR employed 60 Vbeta and 13 Jbeta primers. Sequencing used immunoSEQ multiplex PCR; TCRdb keeps in-frame clones, though not all of them. The sample consists of 100,000 to 150,000 clones, around 72% of them appearing once. What was sequenced was PBMCs. The source of these receptors is a human donor in good health.

The CDR3 coding sequence is TGTGCCTGGAGTTACTTCGGAAGGCGGGACACAGATACGCAGTATTTT. Its protein product is CAWSYFGRRDTDTQYF. The chain recombines TRBV30 with TRBJ2-3; D may be TRBD2 (6 bases). Trimming took off 2 bases at V and 2 bases at J, with 17 bases between the two ends. Germline V gives CDR1 GTSNPN, CDR2 SVGIG (reference sequence). This CDR3 is 16 amino acids long.

J is TRBJ1-6 and V is TRBV27; D uncertain. Germline V lookup: CDR1 MNHEY, CDR2 SMNVEV (reference sequence). The CDR3 has 15 amino acids. V was trimmed by 1 base and J by 6 bases, leaving 10 bases between them. The CDR3 is CASSLYGVLNSPLHF. In DNA form, the CDR3 reads TGTGCCAGCAGTTTATACGGGGTCCTTAATTCACCCCTCCACTTT.

The gene calls are TRBV5-6 and TRBJ2-5; TRBD2 agrees at 8 bases. The germline V gene has CDR1 SGHDT and CDR2 YYEEEE. The CDR3 loop spans 15 amino acids. With 1 base clipped from V and 1 base from J, the junction kept 3 bases outside the gene matches. CDR3 nucleotides: TGTGCCAGCAGCTTGAGGGCGGGGGGCCAAGAGACCCAGTACTTC. As protein: CASSLRAGGQETQYF.

This clone was counted a few times. J is TRBJ1-4 and V is TRBV5-1; the match to TRBD1 covers 9 bases. V gave up 2 bases and J gave up 5 bases; unmatched junction bases: 7. The germline V gene encodes CDR1 SGHRS and CDR2 YFSETQ. This CDR3 region has 16 residues. CDR3 sequence: CASSFGQGTRNEKLFF. The CDR3 DNA is TGCGCCAGCAGCTTCGGACAGGGGACTAGAAATGAAAAACTGTTTTTT. Supplemented by reference TRBV5-1 and TRBJ1-4, the full variable domain reads KAGVTQTPRYLIKTRGQQVTLSCSPISGHRSVSWYQQTPGQGLQFLFEYFSETQRNKGNFPGRFSGRQFSNSRSEMNVSTLELGDSALYLCASSFGQGTRNEKLFFGSGTQLSVL.

The chain is built from TRBV4-3 and TRBJ2-7, with TRBD1 identical over 7 bases. The CDR3 has 15 amino acids. CDR1 and CDR2 (germline): LGHNA, YSLEER. The V and J ends lost 4 bases and 3 bases, in that order; junction bases with no gene match: 9. DNA for the CDR3: TGCGCCAGCAGCCGAGTAATTACAGGGGACTACGAGCAGTACTTC. It translates to CASSRVITGDYEQYF.

The rearrangement uses TRBV7-8 and TRBJ2-5; 7 positions agree with TRBD1. V gave up 5 bases and J gave up 7 bases; unmatched junction bases: 22. Germline values: CDR1 SGHVS, CDR2 FQNEAQ. The CDR3 is made up of 18 amino acids. For the CDR3, the DNA is TGTGCCAGCAGCCACCGCTCCGGGACAGAGTCACGGGGCGGGACCCAGTACTTC. Translating gives CASSHRSGTESRGGTQYF.

The chain links TRBV18 to TRBJ2-3; D remains ambiguous. This CDR3 spans 14 amino acids. Germline V lookup: CDR1 KGHSH, CDR2 LQKENI. The V gene lost 3 bases and the J gene lost 6 bases, with 13 bases spanning the gap. The CDR3 reads CASSPTAGGDTQYF. The CDR3 coding sequence is TGTGCCAGCTCACCGACCGCTGGCGGCGATACGCAGTATTTT.

The V gene is TRBV11-1, the J gene TRBJ2-6; possibly TRBD1 for D (5 bases). Germline values: CDR1 SGHAT, CDR2 FQDESV (reference sequence). Trimming pared 5 bases from V and 2 bases from J, leaving 10 bases between. This CDR3 spans 15 amino acids. The CDR3 loop reads CASSRDSPGANVLTF. DNA for the CDR3: TGTGCCAGCAGCCGCGACAGTCCTGGGGCCAACGTCCTGACTTTC.

This clone has just a few counts. The chain links TRBV5-3 to TRBJ2-2; 11 nucleotides agree with TRBD2. TRBV5-3 is filed as an ORF, its function uncertain. The V and J ends lost 0 bases and 6 bases, in that order; junction bases with no gene match: 13. The CDR3 runs to 19 residues. For the CDR3, the DNA is TGTGCCAGAAGCTTGGAAGAGGAACTAGCGGGAGAAGATGCCGGGGAGCTGTTTTTT. Its translation: CARSLEEELAGEDAGELFF.